Listed below are T cell receptor beta chains from one sample, sequenced in a study of regulatory T cells in long-lasting Graves disease. TCRdb analysed the multiplex PCR reads with MiXCR anew, one entry per CDR3 protein. Found here are more than 300,000 distinct CDR3 sequences, approximately 12% of them singletons; the top ten hold 18%. Separately, the same data were catalogued under a study of T cells in Graves' hyperthyroidism and ophthalmopathy.

The sample here was peripheral blood mononuclear cells (PBMCs), taken at new diagnosis, from a patient treated with antithyroid drugs. The receptors originated from a woman aged 18-35 years with Graves disease. Both conserved end residues are part of each CDR3. D genes are given only for firm matches. Size is stated for part of the rows, as once, few or many counts, or as a class when the clone is expanded.

>-|TRBD1|TRBJ2-7|TRBV6-2/TRBV6-3
TGTGCCAGCAGTTACTCGGGACAGTCCTACGAGCAGTACTTC
CASSYSGQSYEQYF
>many|TRBD1|TRBJ2-3|TRBV29-1
TGCAGCTTCTCAGGGGGATCTAGCACAGATACGCAGTATTTT
CSFSGGSSTDTQYF
>-|-|TRBJ1-2|TRBV7-8
TGTGCCAGCAGCTTAGATGCAGCGGGGTTCTATGGCTACACCTTC
CASSLDAAGFYGYTF
>few|-|TRBJ2-5|TRBV4-1
TGCGCCAGCAGCCTCCGTGCGGGGCTAGGAGAGACCCAGTACTTC
CASSLRAGLGETQYF
>many|-|TRBJ2-7|TRBV12-3/TRBV12-4
TGTGCCAGCAGGTATCAGGGTGGGGACACCTACGAGCAGTACTTC
CASRYQGGDTYEQYF
>many|TRBD2|TRBJ2-1|TRBV20-1
TGCAGTGCTAGTACGGGACTAGCGGCAGATGAGCAGTTCTTC
CSASTGLAADEQFF
>many|TRBD2|TRBJ2-3|TRBV28
TGTGCCAGCAGTTTATCGCGGGAGGGCCGAGATACGCAGTATTTT
CASSLSREGRDTQYF
>many|-|TRBJ2-3|TRBV12-3/TRBV12-4
TGTGCCAGCAGACCCTTGTCGGGGCGCACAGATACGCAGTATTTT
CASRPLSGRTDTQYF
>-|-|TRBJ2-6|TRBV13
TGTGCCAGCAGCAGGGGGGGGGCTGGGGCCAACGTCCTGACTTTC
CASSRGGAGANVLTF
>many|TRBD2|TRBJ2-1|TRBV7-2
TGTGCCAGCAGCTTAGCCCCTGTAGCTAGCGGGAATGAGCAGTTCTTC
CASSLAPVASGNEQFF